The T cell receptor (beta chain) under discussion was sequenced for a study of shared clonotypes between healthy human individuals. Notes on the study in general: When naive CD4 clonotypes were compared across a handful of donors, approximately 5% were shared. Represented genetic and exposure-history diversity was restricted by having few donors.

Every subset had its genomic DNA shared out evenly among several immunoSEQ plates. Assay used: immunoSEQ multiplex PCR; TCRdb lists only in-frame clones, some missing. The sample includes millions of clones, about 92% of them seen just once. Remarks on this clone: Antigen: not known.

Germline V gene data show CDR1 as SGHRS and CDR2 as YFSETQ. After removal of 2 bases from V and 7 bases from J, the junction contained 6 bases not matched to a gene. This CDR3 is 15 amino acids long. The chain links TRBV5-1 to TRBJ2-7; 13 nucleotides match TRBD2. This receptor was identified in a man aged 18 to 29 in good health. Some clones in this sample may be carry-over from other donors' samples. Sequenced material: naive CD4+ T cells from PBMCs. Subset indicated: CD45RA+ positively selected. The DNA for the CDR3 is TGCGCCAGCAGCTTTGGACTAGCGGGAGAGAGGGAGCAGTACTTC. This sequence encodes CASSFGLAGEREQYF.